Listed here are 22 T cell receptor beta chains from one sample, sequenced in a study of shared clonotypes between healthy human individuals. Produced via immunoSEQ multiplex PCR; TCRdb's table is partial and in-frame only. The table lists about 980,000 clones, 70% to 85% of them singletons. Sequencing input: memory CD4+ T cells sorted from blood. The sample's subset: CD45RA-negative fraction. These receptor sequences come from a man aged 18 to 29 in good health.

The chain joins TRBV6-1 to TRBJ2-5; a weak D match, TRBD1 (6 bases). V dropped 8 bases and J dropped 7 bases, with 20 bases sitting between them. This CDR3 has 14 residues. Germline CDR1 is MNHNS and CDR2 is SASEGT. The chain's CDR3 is CASRNDRTAGTQYF. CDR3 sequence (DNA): TGTGCCAGCCGTAACGACAGGACCGCGGGGACCCAGTACTTC.

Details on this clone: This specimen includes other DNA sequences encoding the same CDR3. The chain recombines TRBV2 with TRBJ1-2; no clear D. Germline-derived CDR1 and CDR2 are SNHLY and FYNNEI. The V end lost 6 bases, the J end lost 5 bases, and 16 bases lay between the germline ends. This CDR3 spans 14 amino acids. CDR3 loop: CASSAEAGSYGYTF. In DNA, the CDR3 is TGTGCCAGCAGCGCCGAGGCGGGGTCGTATGGCTACACCTTC.

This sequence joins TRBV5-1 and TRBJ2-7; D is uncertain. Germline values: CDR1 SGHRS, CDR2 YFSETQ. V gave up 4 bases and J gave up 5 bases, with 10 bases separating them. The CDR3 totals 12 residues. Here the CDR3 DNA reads TGCGCCAGCAGCCCGCACCACAACGAGCAGTACTTC. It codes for CASSPHHNEQYF.

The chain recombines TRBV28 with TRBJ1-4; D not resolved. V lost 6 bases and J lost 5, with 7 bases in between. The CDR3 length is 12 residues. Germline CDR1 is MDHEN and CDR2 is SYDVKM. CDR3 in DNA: TGTGCCAGCAGACCTCGCAATGAAAAACTGTTTTTT. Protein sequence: CASRPRNEKLFF.

The CDR3 DNA sequence: TGTGCCAGCAGAGTTAAGCCCGACGGGAACTATGGCTACACCTTC. Protein: CASRVKPDGNYGYTF. This chain links TRBV6-6 with TRBJ1-2; D is unclear. V was trimmed by 6 bases and J by 2 bases, leaving 16 bases between them. The germline V gene encodes CDR1 MNHNY and CDR2 SVGAGI (reference sequence). The CDR3 loop spans 15 amino acids.

CDR3 DNA sequence: TGTGCCAGCAGTTTCCGGGAAGCTAAGGTTCTGTTTTTT. Translating it yields CASSFREAKVLFF. The gene calls are TRBV6-6 and TRBJ1-4; no definite D call. The CDR3 runs 13 residues. Trimming pared 4 bases from V and 14 bases from J, leaving 17 bases between. Per the germline V gene, CDR1 is MNHNY and CDR2 is SVGAGI (reference sequence).

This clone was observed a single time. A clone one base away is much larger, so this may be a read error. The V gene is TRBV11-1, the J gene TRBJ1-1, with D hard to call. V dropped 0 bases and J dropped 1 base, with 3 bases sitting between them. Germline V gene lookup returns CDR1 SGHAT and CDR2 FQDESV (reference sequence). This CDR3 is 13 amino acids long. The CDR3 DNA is TGTGCCAGCAGCTTAGCGGAGAACACTGAAGCTTTCTTT. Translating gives CASSLAENTEAFF.

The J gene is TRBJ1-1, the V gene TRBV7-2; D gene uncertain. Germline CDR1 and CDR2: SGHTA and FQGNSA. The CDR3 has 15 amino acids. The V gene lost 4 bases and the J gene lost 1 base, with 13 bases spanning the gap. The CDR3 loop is CASSSGSSPNTEAFF. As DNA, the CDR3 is TGTGCCAGCAGCTCGGGGAGTTCCCCGAACACTGAAGCTTTCTTT.

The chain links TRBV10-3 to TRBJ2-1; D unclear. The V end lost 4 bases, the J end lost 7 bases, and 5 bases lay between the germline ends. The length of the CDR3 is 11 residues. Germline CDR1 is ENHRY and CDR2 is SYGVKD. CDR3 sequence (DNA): TGTGCCATCAGTGTCGGGAATGAGCAGTTCTTC. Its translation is CAISVGNEQFF.

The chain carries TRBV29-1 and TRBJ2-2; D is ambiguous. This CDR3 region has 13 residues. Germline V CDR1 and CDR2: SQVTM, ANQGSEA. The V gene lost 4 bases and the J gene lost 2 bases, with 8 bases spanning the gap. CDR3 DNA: TGCAGCGTTGGGAGCAGAAACACCGGGGAGCTGTTTTTT. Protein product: CSVGSRNTGELFF.

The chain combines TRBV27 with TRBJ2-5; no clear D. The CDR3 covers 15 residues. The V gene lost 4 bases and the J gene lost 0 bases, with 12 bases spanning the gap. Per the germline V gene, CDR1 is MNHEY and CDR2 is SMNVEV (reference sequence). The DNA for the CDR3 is TGTGCCAGCAGTTATGGCAGGACGTACCAAGAGACCCAGTACTTC. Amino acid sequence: CASSYGRTYQETQYF.

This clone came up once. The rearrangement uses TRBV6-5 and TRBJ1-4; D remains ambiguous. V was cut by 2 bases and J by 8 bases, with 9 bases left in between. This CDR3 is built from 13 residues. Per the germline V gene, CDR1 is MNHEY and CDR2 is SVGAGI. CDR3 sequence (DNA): TGTGCCAGCAGTTACGTGCTGGGCGAAAAACTGTTTTTT. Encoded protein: CASSYVLGEKLFF.

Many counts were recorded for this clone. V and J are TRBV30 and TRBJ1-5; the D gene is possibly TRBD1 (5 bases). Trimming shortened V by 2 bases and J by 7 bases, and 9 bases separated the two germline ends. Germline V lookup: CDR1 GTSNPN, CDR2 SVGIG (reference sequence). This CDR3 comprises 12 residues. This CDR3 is CAWSKGKQPQHF. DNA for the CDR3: TGTGCCTGGAGTAAGGGGAAACAGCCCCAGCATTTT.

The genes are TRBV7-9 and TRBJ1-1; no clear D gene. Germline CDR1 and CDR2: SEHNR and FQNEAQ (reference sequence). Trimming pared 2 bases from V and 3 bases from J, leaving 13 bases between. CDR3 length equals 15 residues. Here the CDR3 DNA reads TGTGCCAGCAGCTTAATCAGGTCCGAGGACACTGAAGCTTTCTTT. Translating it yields CASSLIRSEDTEAFF. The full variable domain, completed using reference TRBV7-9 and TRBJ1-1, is DTGVSQNPRHKITKRGQNVTFRCDPISEHNRLYWYRQTLGQGPEFLTYFQNEAQLEKSRLLSDRFSAERPKGSFSTLEIQRTEQGDSAMYLCASSLIRSEDTEAFFGQGTRLTVV.

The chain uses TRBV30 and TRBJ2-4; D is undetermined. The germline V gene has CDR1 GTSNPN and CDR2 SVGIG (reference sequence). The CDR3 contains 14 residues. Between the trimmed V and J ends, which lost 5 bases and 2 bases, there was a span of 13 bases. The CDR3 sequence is CAWAKPLSKNIQYF. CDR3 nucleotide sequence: TGTGCCTGGGCCAAGCCGCTGTCCAAAAACATTCAGTACTTC.

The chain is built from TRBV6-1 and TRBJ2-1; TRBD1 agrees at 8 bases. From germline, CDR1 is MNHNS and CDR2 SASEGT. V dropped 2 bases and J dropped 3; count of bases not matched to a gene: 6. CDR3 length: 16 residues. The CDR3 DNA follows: TGTGCCAGCAGTGAATGGGCAGGGGGCTACTACAATGAGCAGTTCTTC. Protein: CASSEWAGGYYNEQFF.

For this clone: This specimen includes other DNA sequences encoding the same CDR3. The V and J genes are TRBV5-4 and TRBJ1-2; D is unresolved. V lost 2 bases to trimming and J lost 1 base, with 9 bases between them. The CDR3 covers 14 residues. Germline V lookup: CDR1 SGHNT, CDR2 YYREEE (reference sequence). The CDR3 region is CASSLPGVNYGYTF. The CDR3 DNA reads TGTGCCAGCAGCTTACCAGGTGTTAACTATGGCTACACCTTC. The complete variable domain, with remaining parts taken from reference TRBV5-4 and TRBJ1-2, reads ETGVTQSPTHLIKTRGQQVTLRCSSQSGHNTVSWYQQALGQGPQFIFQYYREEENGRGNFPPRFSGLQFPNYSSELNVNALELDDSALYLCASSLPGVNYGYTFGSGTRLTVV.

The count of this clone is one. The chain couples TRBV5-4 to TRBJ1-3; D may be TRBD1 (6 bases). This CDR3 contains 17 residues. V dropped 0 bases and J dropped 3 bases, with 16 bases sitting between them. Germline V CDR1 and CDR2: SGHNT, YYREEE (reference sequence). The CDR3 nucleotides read TGTGCCAGCAGCTTGGCCTCGGGGGGCTGGGGTGGAAACACCATATATTTT. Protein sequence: CASSLASGGWGGNTIYF.

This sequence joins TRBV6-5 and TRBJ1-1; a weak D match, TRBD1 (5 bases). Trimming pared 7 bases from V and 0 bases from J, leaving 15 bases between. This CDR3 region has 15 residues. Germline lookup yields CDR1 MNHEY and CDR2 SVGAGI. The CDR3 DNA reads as TGTGCCAGCACCCCGACCGGGACCGTGAACACTGAAGCTTTCTTT. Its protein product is CASTPTGTVNTEAFF.

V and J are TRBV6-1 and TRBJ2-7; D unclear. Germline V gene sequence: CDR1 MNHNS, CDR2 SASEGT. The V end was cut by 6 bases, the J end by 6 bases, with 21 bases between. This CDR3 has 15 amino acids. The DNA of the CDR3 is TGTGCCAGCAGAGCTCCCGGGCTTACAGCGAGCGAGCAGTACTTC. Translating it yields CASRAPGLTASEQYF.

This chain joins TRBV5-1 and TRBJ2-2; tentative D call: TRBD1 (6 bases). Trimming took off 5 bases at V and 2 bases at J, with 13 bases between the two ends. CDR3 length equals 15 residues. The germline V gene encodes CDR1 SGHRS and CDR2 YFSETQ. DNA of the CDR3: TGCGCCAGCAGATCCGGGACAACTAACACCGGGGAGCTGTTTTTT. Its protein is CASRSGTTNTGELFF. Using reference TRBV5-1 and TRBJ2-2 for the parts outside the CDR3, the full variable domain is KAGVTQTPRYLIKTRGQQVTLSCSPISGHRSVSWYQQTPGQGLQFLFEYFSETQRNKGNFPGRFSGRQFSNSRSEMNVSTLELGDSALYLCASRSGTTNTGELFFGEGSRLTVL.

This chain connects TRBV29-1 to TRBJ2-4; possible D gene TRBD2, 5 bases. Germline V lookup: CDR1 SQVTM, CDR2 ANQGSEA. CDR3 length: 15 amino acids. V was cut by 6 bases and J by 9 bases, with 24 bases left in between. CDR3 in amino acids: CSVAGSGYRGSIQYF. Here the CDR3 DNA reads TGCAGCGTCGCCGGTTCTGGCTACAGAGGGAGCATTCAGTACTTC.